Presented here are 6 T cell receptor beta chains from one specimen sequenced in a study of blood T cells in healthy people across ages. A second PCR of about 7 to 11 cycles used a sample-barcoded 5' primer and a J-beta primer mix. TCRdb re-called the 5' RACE reads with MiXCR, one entry per CDR3 protein. The table lists fewer than 2 million distinct CDR3 sequences, roughly 43% of them singletons. Source material: blood. The receptors stem from a human donor in good health.

The chain employs TRBV12-3 or TRBV12-4 and TRBJ1-5, with D unclear. The CDR3 loop spans 16 amino acids. Trimming took 6 bases from V and 5 from J, leaving 20 bases between them. CDR3 sequence (DNA): TGTGCCAGCAGCCCTCACGACGGATGGGTTCATCAGCCCCAGCATTTT. This gives the protein CASSPHDGWVHQPQHF.

The chain combines TRBV20-1 with TRBJ2-5, with 13 nucleotides matching TRBD2. V shed 1 base, J shed 5 bases, and the junction held 4 bases outside the gene matches. CDR3 length: 15 residues. Germline loops: CDR1 DFQATT, CDR2 SNEGSKA (reference sequence). CDR3 bases: TGCAGTGCTAGAGCACTAGCGGGGGGGCGTGAGACCCAGTACTTC. Residues: CSARALAGGRETQYF.

Concerning this clonotype itself: A much larger clone differs from this one at a single base, so this may be a read error. The V call is TRBV18, the J call TRBJ1-2, with TRBD1 identical over 8 bases. This CDR3 is built from 15 residues. Per germline, CDR1 KGHSH and CDR2 LQKENI. The DNA of the CDR3 is TGTGCCAGCTCACCCCAGGGGGCAAGGGGCTATCGCTACACCTTC. Translated: CASSPQGARGYRYTF.

The genes are TRBV4-3 and TRBJ2-4; possibly TRBD2 for D (5 bases). The DNA matches TRBJ2-5 better at its end, which makes the J call doubtful. Germline V gene lookup returns CDR1 LGHNA and CDR2 YSLEER. The CDR3 runs 15 residues. CDR3 residues: CASSRRPGNQETQYF. Here the CDR3 DNA reads TGCGCCAGCAGCCGACGACCGGGGAACCAAGAGACCCAGTACTTC.

This rearrangement joins TRBV9 to TRBJ2-5, with D tentatively TRBD2 (6 bases). V lost 0 bases and J 4 bases, leaving 10 bases between the germline ends. The CDR3 sequence is 14 residues long. Germline CDR1 is SGDLS and CDR2 is YYNGEE. For the CDR3, the DNA is TGTGCCAGCAGCGTAGGCAGTAGCGGAGAGACCCAGTACTTC. Its protein is CASSVGSSGETQYF.

This clonotype has a handful of counts. The chain uses TRBV9 and TRBJ1-4; a weak D match, TRBD1 (6 bases). V lost 4 bases, J lost 5 bases, and 18 bases lay in between. CDR1 SGDLS and CDR2 YYNGEE come from the germline V gene. This CDR3 region has 16 residues. The CDR3 coding sequence is TGTGCCAGCAGCATCCACCCCGGGACACCGAATGAAAAACTGTTTTTT. As protein: CASSIHPGTPNEKLFF.